This TCR beta chain was recorded in a study of cytomegalovirus exposure and HLA in healthy donors. Notes on the study in general: For most TCR sequences rarity was the rule, although some public TCRs occurred in many donors. In the roughly 110 validation repertoires, just under 95% of cluster scores exceeded 0, per a later analysis. TCR beta chains numbering 150 to 200 were designated cytomegalovirus-associated.

CDR1 and CDR2 (germline): MDHEN, SYDVKM. V shed 5 bases, J shed 3 bases, and the junction held 15 bases outside the gene matches. The CDR3 runs to 18 residues. The validation cohort, a group of 120 or so subjects, included the donors and was separate from the approximately 680-subject first cohort. A word on this clone: Its target is not known.

Profiled with immunoSEQ multiplex PCR; TCRdb holds only in-frame clones, not every one. The profile shows 150,000 to 200,000 clones, 84% of them singletons. This clonotype was sampled from a man aged 25 to 40 in good health and CMV-seropositive. The source material was PBMCs. The chain uses TRBV28 and TRBJ2-1; 8 bases are a match to TRBD1. CDR3 amino acids: CASSTTRTGGPHYNEQFF. The CDR3, as DNA: TGTGCCAGCAGTACGACAAGAACAGGGGGACCCCACTACAATGAGCAGTTCTTC.